One and the same sample provided the 14 T cell receptor beta chains below, sequenced in a study of blood T cell repertoires in COVID-19. Assay used: immunoSEQ multiplex PCR; TCRdb lists only in-frame clones, some missing. The sample lists about 54,000 clones, 84% occurring once. The sequenced material came from peripheral blood. Every receptor here comes from a man in his forties or fifties with acute or convalescent COVID-19.

The rearrangement links TRBV2 to TRBJ2-5; D gene uncertain. Per germline, CDR1 SNHLY and CDR2 FYNNEI. The CDR3 spans 11 residues. The ends were cut back, 8 bases at V and 4 bases at J, with 8 bases in the middle. The CDR3: CASVALETQYF. The CDR3 coding sequence is TGTGCCAGCGTTGCGCTAGAGACCCAGTACTTC.

The CDR3 nucleotides are TGTGCCAGCAGTAAACGGGGAGAGTACGAGCAGTACTTC. It specifies CASSKRGEYEQYF. This chain connects TRBV3-1 (or the pseudogene TRBV3-2) to TRBJ2-7, with D tentatively TRBD2 (5 bases). Trimming left V 6 bases short and J 4 bases short, with 13 bases between. The CDR3 has 13 residues. Germline V CDR1 and CDR2: LGHDT, YNNKEL (reference sequence).

This sequence joins TRBV4-1 and TRBJ1-4; 7 nucleotides agree with TRBD1. The V gene's germline CDR1 is MGHRA and CDR2 YSYEKL. This CDR3 contains 14 residues. V was pared by 6 bases and J by 12 bases, with 13 bases of the junction left unmatched. The CDR3 coding sequence is TGCGCCAGCAGTCGGACCGGGACAGCCAGGGAACTGTTTTTT. This translates into CASSRTGTARELFF.

The chain joins TRBV5-1 to TRBJ1-2; weak D call: TRBD1 (6 bases). Between the trimmed V and J ends, which lost 4 bases and 4 bases, there was a span of 14 bases. The CDR3 covers 14 residues. CDR1 is SGHRS, CDR2 YFSETQ, per germline. CDR3 bases: TGCGCCAGCAGCGCCCCAGGGGTCAGCTATGGCTACACCTTC. Encoded protein: CASSAPGVSYGYTF.

The chain carries TRBV30 and TRBJ1-6, with D possibly being TRBD1 (6 bases). This CDR3 has 13 amino acids. Germline lookup yields CDR1 GTSNPN and CDR2 SVGIG (reference sequence). V was trimmed by 1 base and J by 8 bases, leaving 9 bases between them. CDR3 sequence: CAWSARQDSPLHF. CDR3 DNA: TGTGCCTGGAGTGCCCGACAGGATTCACCCCTCCACTTT.

The genes are TRBV9 and TRBJ1-1, with 7 nucleotides matching TRBD1. Germline lookup yields CDR1 SGDLS and CDR2 YYNGEE. The V segment lost 4 bases and the J segment 3 bases; nucleotides outside the gene matches: 6. This CDR3 comprises 14 residues. Written as DNA, the CDR3 is TGTGCCAGCAGCCCCAGTACAGGGGACACTGAAGCTTTCTTT. Protein product: CASSPSTGDTEAFF.

The chain has TRBV6-5 and TRBJ1-2; D gene uncertain. CDR1 is MNHEY, CDR2 SVGAGI, per germline. The CDR3 length is 15 residues. Trimming removed 2 bases at V and 3 bases at J, with 13 bases between. The CDR3: CASSYPDGVDYGYTF. CDR3 sequence (DNA): TGTGCCAGCAGTTACCCTGACGGGGTCGACTATGGCTACACCTTC.

The V call is TRBV6-2 or TRBV6-3, the J call TRBJ2-5, with TRBD1 identical over 9 bases. Germline CDR1 reads MNHEY; CDR2 reads SVGEGT. This CDR3 is 15 amino acids long. V gave up 2 bases and J gave up 6 bases; unmatched junction bases: 7. The CDR3 nucleotides are TGTGCCAGCAGTTACGAGACAGGGGGAATGCAGACCCAGTACTTC. Encoded protein: CASSYETGGMQTQYF.

The gene calls are TRBV19 and TRBJ2-5; 9 nucleotides agree with TRBD1. The J segment lost 1 base and the V segment lost 5 bases, leaving 2 bases of the junction unmatched. There are 14 residues in the CDR3. Per germline, CDR1 LNHDA and CDR2 SQIVND (reference sequence). CDR3 amino acids: CASSRTGVQETQYF. The CDR3 coding sequence is TGTGCCAGTAGTCGGACAGGGGTCCAAGAGACCCAGTACTTC.

The chain combines TRBV5-1 with TRBJ2-1; 10 positions agree with TRBD2. The ends lost 2 bases at V and 5 bases at J; junction bases unmatched: 1. The length of the CDR3 is 14 residues. CDR1 SGHRS and CDR2 YFSETQ come from the germline V gene. The CDR3 loop is CASSFLAGDNEQFF. DNA for the CDR3: TGCGCCAGCAGCTTCCTAGCGGGAGACAATGAGCAGTTCTTC. Variable domain in full (rest from reference TRBV5-1 and TRBJ2-1): KAGVTQTPRYLIKTRGQQVTLSCSPISGHRSVSWYQQTPGQGLQFLFEYFSETQRNKGNFPGRFSGRQFSNSRSEMNVSTLELGDSALYLCASSFLAGDNEQFFGPGTRLTVL.

The chain couples TRBV9 to TRBJ2-3, with 8 bases matching TRBD2. With V trimmed by 3 bases and J by 6 bases, 12 bases remained unmatched. CDR1 is SGDLS, CDR2 YYNGEE, per germline. The CDR3 is 16 amino acids. The CDR3 reads CASSAPGLGGWDTQYF. In nucleotides, the CDR3 is TGTGCCAGCAGCGCCCCGGGACTAGGGGGGTGGGATACGCAGTATTTT.

The chain is built from TRBV3-1 (or the pseudogene TRBV3-2) and TRBJ1-1; D not resolved. Trimming took 2 bases from V and 3 from J, leaving 16 bases between them. The CDR3 totals 16 residues. Germline CDR1 and CDR2: LGHDT and YNNKEL (reference sequence). The CDR3 spells CASSQINLGGYTEAFF. DNA of the CDR3: TGTGCCAGCAGCCAAATAAACCTGGGCGGGTACACTGAAGCTTTCTTT.

This chain connects TRBV9 to TRBJ2-1; D is uncertain. CDR1 is SGDLS, CDR2 YYNGEE, per germline. V was pared by 1 base and J by 3 bases, with 8 bases between. This CDR3 region has 14 residues. The CDR3 DNA follows: TGTGCCAGCAGCGTAACCGGGTACTACAATGAGCAGTTCTTC. This sequence encodes CASSVTGYYNEQFF.

V and J are TRBV7-3 and TRBJ2-1; D gene uncertain. Trimming cost V 1 base and J 6 bases, with 10 bases left between them. This CDR3 spans 14 amino acids. The germline V gene encodes CDR1 SGHTA and CDR2 FQGTGA. CDR3 sequence (DNA): TGTGCCAGCAGCTTAAGTGGTAGTTTCAATGAGCAGTTCTTC. Translating gives CASSLSGSFNEQFF.